The source of this T cell receptor (beta chain) is a study of blood T cell repertoires in COVID-19. Turning to the study itself: Collection of acute and convalescent COVID-19 samples took place in the United States, Italy and Spain.

Recovery meant two consecutive negative NP/OP PCR tests, professional clearance, or resolved symptoms. Sequencing was performed with immunoSEQ multiplex PCR; in TCRdb, only in-frame clones are kept and a portion is missing. The sample records around 250,000 clones, more than 75% being singletons. J gave up 3 bases and V 5 bases, and 4 bases lay outside the gene matches. Germline CDR1 reads KGHSH; CDR2 reads LQKENI. The CDR3 loop spans 15 amino acids. The genes are TRBV18 and TRBJ2-5; 12 bases are shared with TRBD2. The sample comprised PBMCs or T cells enriched from blood (not recorded which). This clonotype was obtained from a man in his late teens or twenties who had recovered from COVID-19. The CDR3 DNA follows: TGTGCCAGCTCATCCAGGACTAGCGGGAAAGAGACCCAGTACTTC. This translates into CASSSRTSGKETQYF.